The rows below give T cell receptor beta chains drawn from one sample of a study of T cell clones after liver transplantation. Assay used: immunoSEQ multiplex PCR; TCRdb lists only in-frame clones, some missing. The repertoire holds roughly 120,000 clones, with about nine tenths as singletons. This specimen consisted of CD4+ T cells from blood, obtained 12 months after liver transplant. Source of these receptors: a human patient who received a liver transplant. A subset of T cells may come from the graft donor. CDR3s include the opening cysteine and the closing phenylalanine or tryptophan. D genes are given only for firm matches. Clone size appears in some rows only: once, few, many, or a class for an expanded clone.

D gene	V gene	clone size	J gene	CDR3 DNA	CDR3 protein
.	TRBV15	.	TRBJ2-1	TGTGCCACCAGCAGAGAGGAGGTCGGCTATGAGCAGTTCTTC	CATSREEVGYEQFF
.	TRBV4-2	.	TRBJ1-2	TGTGCCAGCAGCCAAGATAGTAGTTTCCGGGATGGCTACACCTTC	CASSQDSSFRDGYTF
.	TRBV11-2	.	TRBJ1-3	TGTGCCAGTTCAGACAGTCGGGGAAACACCATATATTTT	CASSDSRGNTIYF
.	TRBV4-1	once	TRBJ1-1	TGCGCCAGCAGCCTTGAAGGGTGGAGAACTGAAGCTTTCTTT	CASSLEGWRTEAFF
.	TRBV27	.	TRBJ1-2	TGTGCCAGCAGTTTATCGATGGAGGGTAACTATGGCTACACCTTC	CASSLSMEGNYGYTF
.	TRBV5-4	.	TRBJ2-1	TGTGCCAGCAGCTTGCTGGGCTCCTACAATGAGCAGTTCTTC	CASSLLGSYNEQFF
TRBD1	TRBV7-9	.	TRBJ2-3	TGTGCCAGCAGCCAGACAGGGATGGGAGATACGCAGTATTTT	CASSQTGMGDTQYF
.	TRBV6-1	.	TRBJ2-1	TGTGCCAGCAGTGAAGGGCTTATCTCCGGTTCCTACAATGAGCAGTTCTTC	CASSEGLISGSYNEQFF
TRBD2	TRBV11-3	.	TRBJ2-3	TGTGCCAGCAGCTTAAGCGCCCAAACGGGAGGACCAACAGATACGCAGTATTTT	CASSLSAQTGGPTDTQYF
.	TRBV28	.	TRBJ1-1	TGTGCCAGCAGTTTAGATTGGGGGCAACGAGCTTTCTTT	CASSLDWGQRAFF
TRBD1	TRBV10-3	.	TRBJ2-5	TGTGCCATCAGTGAGCAGGGGGAACAGACCCAGTACTTC	CAISEQGEQTQYF
TRBD2	TRBV6-1	.	TRBJ2-4	TGTGCCAGCAGTGGGACTAGCGGGAGAACCAAAAACATTCAGTACTTC	CASSGTSGRTKNIQYF
TRBD2	TRBV30	once	TRBJ2-7	TGTGCCTGGAGGGCGAGAGCGGGAACCCTCTCCGAGCAGTACTTC	CAWRARAGTLSEQYF
.	TRBV28	.	TRBJ1-2	TGTGCCAGCAGTAAGCAGGGAAGGGGTAACTATGGCTACACCTTC	CASSKQGRGNYGYTF
TRBD2	TRBV7-2	.	TRBJ2-7	TGTGCCAGCAGCTTTGGCCTAGCGGGTTCTAGCTCCTACGAGCAGTACTTC	CASSFGLAGSSSYEQYF
TRBD1	TRBV11-3	.	TRBJ1-2	TGTGCCAGCAGCTTAGAATCTCAGGGGGTTGGCTACACCTTC	CASSLESQGVGYTF
TRBD2	TRBV11-3	.	TRBJ2-2	TGTGCCAGCAGAGGCCCAAGAGGGACTAGCGGGGCAAACACCGGGGAGCTGTTTTTT	CASRGPRGTSGANTGELFF
TRBD1	TRBV28	.	TRBJ1-5	TGTGCCAGCAGCCCTGGACAGGGTAATCAGCCCCAGCATTTT	CASSPGQGNQPQHF
.	TRBV2	few	TRBJ2-7	TGTGCCAGCAGTGAATGGGGACTGCCGGGAGAGCAGTACTTC	CASSEWGLPGEQYF
TRBD1	TRBV19	.	TRBJ1-5	TGTGCCAGTACCCCCATCGACAGGGATAGTCAGCCCCAGCATTTT	CASTPIDRDSQPQHF
.	TRBV5-8	.	TRBJ2-6	TGTGCCAGCAGCCCCGGGAACTCTGGGGCCAACGTCCTGACTTTC	CASSPGNSGANVLTF
.	TRBV28	.	TRBJ2-7	TGTGCCAGCAGTTCTCCCAGCGAGCAGTACTTC	CASSSPSEQYF
.	TRBV2	.	TRBJ1-4	TGTGCCAGCAGCGCCCAGGGCCGGGCGGATGAAAAACTGTTTTTT	CASSAQGRADEKLFF
.	TRBV6-5	.	TRBJ1-2	TGTGCCAGCACCAAGGGGGGGTGGGATGGCTACACCTTC	CASTKGGWDGYTF
.	TRBV5-6	.	TRBJ1-4	TGTGCCAGCAGCTTGGCCGGGGATGAAAAACTGTTTTTT	CASSLAGDEKLFF
TRBD2	TRBV14	.	TRBJ2-1	TGTGCCAGCAGCCAAGGGACTAGCGGGAGGGGCTACCTCAATGAGCAGTTCTTC	CASSQGTSGRGYLNEQFF
.	TRBV12-5	.	TRBJ1-5	TGTGCTAGTGGAGAGGTGCAGCCCCAGCATTTT	CASGEVQPQHF
.	TRBV7-9	.	TRBJ2-1	TGTGCCAGCAGCTCGATGGTCGGCGAACAGTTCTTC	CASSSMVGEQFF
.	TRBV9	.	TRBJ2-1	TGTGCCAGCGCTGGTTACAATGAGCAGTTCTTC	CASAGYNEQFF